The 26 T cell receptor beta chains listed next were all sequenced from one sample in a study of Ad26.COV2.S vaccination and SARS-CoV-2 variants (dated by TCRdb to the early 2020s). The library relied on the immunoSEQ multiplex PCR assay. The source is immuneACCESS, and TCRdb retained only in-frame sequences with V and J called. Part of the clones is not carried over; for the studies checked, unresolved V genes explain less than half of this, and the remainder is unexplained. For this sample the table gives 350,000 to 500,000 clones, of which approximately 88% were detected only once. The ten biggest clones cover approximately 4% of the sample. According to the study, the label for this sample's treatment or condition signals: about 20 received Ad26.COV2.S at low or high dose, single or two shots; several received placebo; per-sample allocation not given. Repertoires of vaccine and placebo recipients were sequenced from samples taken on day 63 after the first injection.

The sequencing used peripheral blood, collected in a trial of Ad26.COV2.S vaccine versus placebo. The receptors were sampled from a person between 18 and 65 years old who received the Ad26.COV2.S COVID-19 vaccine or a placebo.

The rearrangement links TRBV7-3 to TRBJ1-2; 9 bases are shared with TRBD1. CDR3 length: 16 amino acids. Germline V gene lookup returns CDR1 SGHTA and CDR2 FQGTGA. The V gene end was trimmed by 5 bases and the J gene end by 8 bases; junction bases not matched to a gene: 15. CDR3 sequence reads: CASSPPPGQGRGGYTF. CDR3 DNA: TGTGCCAGCAGCCCCCCTCCGGGACAGGGAAGGGGAGGCTACACCTTC.

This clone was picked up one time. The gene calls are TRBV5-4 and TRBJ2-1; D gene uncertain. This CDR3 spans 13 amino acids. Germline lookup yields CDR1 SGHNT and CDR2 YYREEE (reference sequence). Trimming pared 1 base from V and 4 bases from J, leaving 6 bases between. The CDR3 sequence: CASSLTVYNEQFF. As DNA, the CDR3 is TGTGCCAGCAGCTTGACAGTTTACAATGAGCAGTTCTTC.

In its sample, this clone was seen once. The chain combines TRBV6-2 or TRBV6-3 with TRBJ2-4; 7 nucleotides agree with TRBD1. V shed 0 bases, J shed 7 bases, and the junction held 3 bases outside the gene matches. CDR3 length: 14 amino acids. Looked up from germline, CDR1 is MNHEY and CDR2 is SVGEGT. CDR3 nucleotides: TGTGCCAGCAGTTACTCGGGGACAGCTAACATTCAGTACTTC. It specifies CASSYSGTANIQYF.

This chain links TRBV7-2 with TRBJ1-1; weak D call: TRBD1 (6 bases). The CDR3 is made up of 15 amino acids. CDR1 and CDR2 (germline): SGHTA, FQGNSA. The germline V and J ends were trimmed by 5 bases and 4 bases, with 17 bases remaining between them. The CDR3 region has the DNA TGTGCCAGCAGCCTACCGACAGGAAGGGGCACTGAAGCTTTCTTT. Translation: CASSLPTGRGTEAFF.

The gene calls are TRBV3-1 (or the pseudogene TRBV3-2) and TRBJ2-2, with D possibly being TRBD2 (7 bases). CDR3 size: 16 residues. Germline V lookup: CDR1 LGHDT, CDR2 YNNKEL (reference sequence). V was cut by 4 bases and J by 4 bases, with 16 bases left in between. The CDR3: CASSPRGAGSTGELFF. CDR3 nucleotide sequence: TGTGCCAGCAGCCCCCGGGGGGCGGGTAGCACCGGGGAGCTGTTTTTT.

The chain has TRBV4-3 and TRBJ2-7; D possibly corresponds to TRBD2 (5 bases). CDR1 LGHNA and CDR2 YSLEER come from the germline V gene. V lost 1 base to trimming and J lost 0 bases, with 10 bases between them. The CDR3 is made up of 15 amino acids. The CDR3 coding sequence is TGCGCCAGCAGCCAAGTTCGTGGGAGCTCCTACGAGCAGTACTTC. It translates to CASSQVRGSSYEQYF.

CDR3 coding DNA: TGTGCCAGCAGTAGAGCCTCCTATAATTCACCCCTCCACTTT. Protein product: CASSRASYNSPLHF. The J gene is TRBJ1-6, the V gene TRBV28; D remains ambiguous. Germline assignment: CDR1 MDHEN and CDR2 SYDVKM. The CDR3 totals 14 residues. With 5 bases removed from V and 0 bases from J, the gap between germline ends came to 5 bases.

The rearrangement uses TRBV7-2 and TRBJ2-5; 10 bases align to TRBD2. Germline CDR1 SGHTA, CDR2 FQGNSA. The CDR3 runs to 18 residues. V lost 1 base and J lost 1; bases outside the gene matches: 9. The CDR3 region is CASSLGQVAGGLQETQYF. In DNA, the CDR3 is TGTGCCAGCAGCTTAGGTCAGGTAGCGGGGGGACTCCAAGAGACCCAGTACTTC. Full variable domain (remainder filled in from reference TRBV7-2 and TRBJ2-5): GAGVSQSPSNKVTEKGKDVELRCDPISGHTALYWYRQSLGQGLEFLIYFQGNSAPDKSGLPSDRFSAERTGGSVSTLTIQRTQQEDSAVYLCASSLGQVAGGLQETQYFGPGTRLLVL.

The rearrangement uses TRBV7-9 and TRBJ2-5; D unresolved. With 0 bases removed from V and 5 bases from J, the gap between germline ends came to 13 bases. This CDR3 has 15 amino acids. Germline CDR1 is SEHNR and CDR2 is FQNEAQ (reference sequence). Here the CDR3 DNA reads TGTGCCAGCAGCTTAGCGGTCGTAGGGCTGGAGACCCAGTACTTC. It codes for CASSLAVVGLETQYF.

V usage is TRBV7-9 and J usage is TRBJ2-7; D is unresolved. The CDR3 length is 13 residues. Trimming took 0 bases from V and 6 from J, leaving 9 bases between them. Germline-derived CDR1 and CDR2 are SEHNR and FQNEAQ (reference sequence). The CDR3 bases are TGTGCCAGCAGCTTAGCGATGAAGACCGAGCAGTACTTC. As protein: CASSLAMKTEQYF.

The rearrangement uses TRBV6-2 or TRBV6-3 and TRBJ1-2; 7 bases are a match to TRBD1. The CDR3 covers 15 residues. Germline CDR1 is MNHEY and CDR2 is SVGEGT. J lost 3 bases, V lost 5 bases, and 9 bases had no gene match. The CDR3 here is CASSDGQALDYGYTF. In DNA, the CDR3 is TGTGCCAGCAGTGACGGACAGGCGCTCGACTATGGCTACACCTTC.

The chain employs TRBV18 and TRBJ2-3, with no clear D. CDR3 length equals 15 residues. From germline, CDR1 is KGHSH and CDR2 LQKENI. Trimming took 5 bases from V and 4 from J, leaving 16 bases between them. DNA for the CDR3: TGTGCCAGCTCATTGTATGGGGATTCCGCAGATACGCAGTATTTT. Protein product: CASSLYGDSADTQYF.

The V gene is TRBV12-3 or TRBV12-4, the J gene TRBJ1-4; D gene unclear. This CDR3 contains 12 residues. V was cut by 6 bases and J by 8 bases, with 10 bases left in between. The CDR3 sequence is CASSRLSEKLFF. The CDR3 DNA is TGTGCCAGCAGCCGACTCTCGGAAAAACTGTTTTTT.

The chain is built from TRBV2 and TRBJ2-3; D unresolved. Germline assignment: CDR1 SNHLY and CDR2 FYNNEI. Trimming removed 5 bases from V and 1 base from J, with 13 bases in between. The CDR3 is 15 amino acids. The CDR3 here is CASSPRGLGTDTQYF. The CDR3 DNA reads TGTGCCAGCAGTCCCCGAGGCCTGGGCACAGATACGCAGTATTTT.

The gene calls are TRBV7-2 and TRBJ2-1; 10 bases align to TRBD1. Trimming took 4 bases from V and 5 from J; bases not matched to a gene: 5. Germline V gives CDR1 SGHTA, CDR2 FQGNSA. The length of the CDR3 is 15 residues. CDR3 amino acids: CASSSIGTGDNEQFF. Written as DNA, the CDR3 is TGTGCCAGCAGCTCAATCGGGACAGGGGACAATGAGCAGTTCTTC. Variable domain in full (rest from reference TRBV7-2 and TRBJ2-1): GAGVSQSPSNKVTEKGKDVELRCDPISGHTALYWYRQSLGQGLEFLIYFQGNSAPDKSGLPSDRFSAERTGGSVSTLTIQRTQQEDSAVYLCASSSIGTGDNEQFFGPGTRLTVL.

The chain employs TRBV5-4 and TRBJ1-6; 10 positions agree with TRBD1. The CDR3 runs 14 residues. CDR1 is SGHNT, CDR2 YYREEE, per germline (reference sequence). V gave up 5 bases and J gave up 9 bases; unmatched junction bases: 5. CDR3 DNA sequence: TGTGCCAGCAGTTGGGACAGGGGCCGTTCACCCCTCCACTTT. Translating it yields CASSWDRGRSPLHF.

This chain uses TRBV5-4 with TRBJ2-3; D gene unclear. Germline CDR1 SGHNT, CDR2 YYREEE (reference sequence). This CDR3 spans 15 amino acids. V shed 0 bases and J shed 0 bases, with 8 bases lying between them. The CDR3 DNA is TGTGCCAGCAGCTTGGCAGGAACTAGCACAGATACGCAGTATTTT. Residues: CASSLAGTSTDTQYF. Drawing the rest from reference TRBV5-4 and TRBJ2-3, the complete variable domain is ETGVTQSPTHLIKTRGQQVTLRCSSQSGHNTVSWYQQALGQGPQFIFQYYREEENGRGNFPPRFSGLQFPNYSSELNVNALELDDSALYLCASSLAGTSTDTQYFGPGTRLTVL.

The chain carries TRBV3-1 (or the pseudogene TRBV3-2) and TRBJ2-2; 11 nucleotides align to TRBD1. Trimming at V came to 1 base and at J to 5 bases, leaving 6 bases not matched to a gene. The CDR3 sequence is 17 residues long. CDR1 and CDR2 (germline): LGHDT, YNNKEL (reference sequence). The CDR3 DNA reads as TGTGCCAGCAGCCAAGGGACAGGGGGCGTAAGGACCGGGGAGCTGTTTTTT. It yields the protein CASSQGTGGVRTGELFF.

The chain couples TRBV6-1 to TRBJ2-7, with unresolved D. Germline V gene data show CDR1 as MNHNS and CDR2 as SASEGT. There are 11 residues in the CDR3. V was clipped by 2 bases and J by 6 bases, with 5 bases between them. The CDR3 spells CASSEWAEQYF. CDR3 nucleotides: TGTGCCAGCAGTGAATGGGCCGAGCAGTACTTC.

The CDR3 sequence: CASTLGASGRADTQYF. As DNA, the CDR3 is TGTGCCAGCACCCTAGGGGCTAGCGGGAGGGCCGATACGCAGTATTTT. The chain recombines TRBV2 with TRBJ2-3; 12 positions agree with TRBD2. The CDR3 contains 16 residues. CDR1 is SNHLY and CDR2 is FYNNEI in the germline V gene. Unmatched junction bases numbered 11, after V lost 7 bases and J lost 6 bases.

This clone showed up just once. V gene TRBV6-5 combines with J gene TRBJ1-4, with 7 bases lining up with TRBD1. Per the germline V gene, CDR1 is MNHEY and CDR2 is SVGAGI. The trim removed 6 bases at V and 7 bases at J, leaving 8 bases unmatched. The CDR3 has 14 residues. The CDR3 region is CASSRGGAGEKLFF. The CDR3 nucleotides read TGTGCCAGCAGCAGAGGGGGCGCCGGTGAAAAACTGTTTTTT.

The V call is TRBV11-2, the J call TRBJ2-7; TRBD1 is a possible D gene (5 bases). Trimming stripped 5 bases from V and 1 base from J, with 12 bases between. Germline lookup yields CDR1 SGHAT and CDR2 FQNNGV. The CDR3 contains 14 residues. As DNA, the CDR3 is TGTGCCAGCAGCACTACAGGAATTTCCTACGAGCAGTACTTC. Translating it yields CASSTTGISYEQYF.

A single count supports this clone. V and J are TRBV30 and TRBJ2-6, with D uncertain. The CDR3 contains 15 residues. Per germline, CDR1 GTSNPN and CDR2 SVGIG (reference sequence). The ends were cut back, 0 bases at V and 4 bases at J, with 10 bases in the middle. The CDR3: CAWSVVPGGANVLTF. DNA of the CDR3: TGTGCCTGGAGTGTAGTCCCCGGGGGGGCCAACGTCCTGACTTTC. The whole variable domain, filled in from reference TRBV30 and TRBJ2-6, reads SQTIHQWPATLVQPVGSPLSLECTVEGTSNPNLYWYRQAAGRGLQLLFYSVGIGQISSEVPQNLSASRPQDRQFILSSKKLLLSDSGFYLCAWSVVPGGANVLTFGAGSRLTVL.

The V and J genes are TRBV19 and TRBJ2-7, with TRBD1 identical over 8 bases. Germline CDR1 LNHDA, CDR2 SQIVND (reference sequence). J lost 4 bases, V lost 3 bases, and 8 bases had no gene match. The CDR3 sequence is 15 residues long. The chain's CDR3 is CASSIVRGQMYEQYF. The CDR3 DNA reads TGTGCCAGTAGTATCGTCAGGGGGCAGATGTACGAGCAGTACTTC.

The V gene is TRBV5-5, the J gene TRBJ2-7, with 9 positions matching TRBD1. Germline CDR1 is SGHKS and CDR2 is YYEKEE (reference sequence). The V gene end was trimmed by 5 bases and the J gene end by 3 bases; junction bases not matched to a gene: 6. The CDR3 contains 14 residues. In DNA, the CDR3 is TGTGCCAGCAGACCGGGACAGGGTGACTACGAGCAGTACTTC. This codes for CASRPGQGDYEQYF.

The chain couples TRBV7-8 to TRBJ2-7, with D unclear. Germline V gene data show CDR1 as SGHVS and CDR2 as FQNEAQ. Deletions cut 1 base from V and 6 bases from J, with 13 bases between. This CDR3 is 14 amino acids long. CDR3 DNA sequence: TGTGCCAGCAGCTTAGGTGGCCAAACCACCGAGCAGTACTTC. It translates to CASSLGGQTTEQYF.